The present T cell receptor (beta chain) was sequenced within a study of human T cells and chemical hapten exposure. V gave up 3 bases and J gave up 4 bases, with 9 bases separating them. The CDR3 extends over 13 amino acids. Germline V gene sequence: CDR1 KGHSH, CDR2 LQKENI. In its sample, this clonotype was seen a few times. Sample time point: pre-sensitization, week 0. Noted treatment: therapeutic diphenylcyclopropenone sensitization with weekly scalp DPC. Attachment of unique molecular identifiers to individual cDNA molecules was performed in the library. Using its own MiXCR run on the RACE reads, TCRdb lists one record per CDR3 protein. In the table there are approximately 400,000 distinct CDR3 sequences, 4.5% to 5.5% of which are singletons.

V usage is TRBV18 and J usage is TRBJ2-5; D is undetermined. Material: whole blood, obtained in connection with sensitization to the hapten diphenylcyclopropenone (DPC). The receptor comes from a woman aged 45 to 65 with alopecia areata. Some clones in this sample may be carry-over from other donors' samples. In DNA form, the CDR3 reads TGTGCCAGCTCACCTCCCGTCGTAGAGACCCAGTACTTC. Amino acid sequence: CASSPPVVETQYF.